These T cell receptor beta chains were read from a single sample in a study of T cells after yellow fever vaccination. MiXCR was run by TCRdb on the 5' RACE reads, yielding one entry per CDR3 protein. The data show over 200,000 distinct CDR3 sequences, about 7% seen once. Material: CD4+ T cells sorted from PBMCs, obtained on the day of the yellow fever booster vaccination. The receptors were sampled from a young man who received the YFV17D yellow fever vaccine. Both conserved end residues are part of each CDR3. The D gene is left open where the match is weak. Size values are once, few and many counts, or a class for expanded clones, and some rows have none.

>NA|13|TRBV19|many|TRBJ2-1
TGTGCCAGTAGTATTGGCCAATACAATGAGCAGTTCTTC
CASSIGQYNEQFF
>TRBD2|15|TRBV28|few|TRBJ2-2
TGTGCCAGCAGTGTCGCGGGAGTTGGAACCGGGGAGCTGTTTTTT
CASSVAGVGTGELFF
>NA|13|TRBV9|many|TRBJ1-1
TGTGCCAGCAGCGTAGGGGGGAGTAGTGAAGCTTTCTTT
CASSVGGSSEAFF
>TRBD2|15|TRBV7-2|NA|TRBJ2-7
TGTGCCAGCAGCTCGGGACTAGCGAGGCCCTACGAGCAGTACTTC
CASSSGLARPYEQYF
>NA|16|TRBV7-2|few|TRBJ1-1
TGTGCCAGCAGCCTAACAGAGTGGTTAATGAACACTGAAGCTTTCTTT
CASSLTEWLMNTEAFF
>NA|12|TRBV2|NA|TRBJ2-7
TGTGCCAGCAACCGGGGGAGCGACGAGCAGTACTTC
CASNRGSDEQYF
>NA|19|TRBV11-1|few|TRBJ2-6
TGTGCCAGCAGCTTAGCGTTAGGCACCTCCCTCTCTGGGGCCAACGTCCTGACTTTC
CASSLALGTSLSGANVLTF
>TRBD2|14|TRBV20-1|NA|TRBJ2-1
TGCAGTGCTGTACTAGCGGTCTCCTACAATGAGCAGTTCTTC
CSAVLAVSYNEQFF
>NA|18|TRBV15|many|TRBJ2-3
TGTGCCACCAGCAGAGATTTTTGGTCGTCTACCCTAGGGGATACGCAGTATTTT
CATSRDFWSSTLGDTQYF
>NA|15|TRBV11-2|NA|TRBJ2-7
TGTGCCAGCAGCTTCTTGGACCAGGCGCGGAACGAGCAGTACTTC
CASSFLDQARNEQYF
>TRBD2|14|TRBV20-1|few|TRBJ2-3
TGCAGTGCTCGGCGGGAGGGCCTCTCAGATACGCAGTATTTT
CSARREGLSDTQYF
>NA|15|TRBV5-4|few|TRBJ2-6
TGTGCCAGCAGCTTGGTAACAACTGGGGCCAACGTCCTGACTTTC
CASSLVTTGANVLTF
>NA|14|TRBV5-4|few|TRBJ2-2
TGTGCCAGCAGCCCCGGGACTCACGACGGGGAGCTGTTTTTT
CASSPGTHDGELFF
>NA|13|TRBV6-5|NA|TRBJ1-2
TGTGCCAGCAGTTACTCGTTACAGAAAGGCTACACCTTC
CASSYSLQKGYTF
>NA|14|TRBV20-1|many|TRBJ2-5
TGCAGTGCTCCCAGTAGACTAGAACAAGAGACCCAGTACTTC
CSAPSRLEQETQYF
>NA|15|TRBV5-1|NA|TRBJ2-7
TGCGCCAGCAGAGGGGCCCAGCGGGCAGCCTACGAGCAGTACTTC
CASRGAQRAAYEQYF
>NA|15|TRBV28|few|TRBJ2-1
TGTGCCAGCAGTTCTAGAGGGCACCTAAACAATGAGCAGTTCTTC
CASSSRGHLNNEQFF
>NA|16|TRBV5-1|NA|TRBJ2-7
TGCGCCAGCAGCCGAGGGACAAACAAGCCGCCCTACGAGCAGTACTTC
CASSRGTNKPPYEQYF
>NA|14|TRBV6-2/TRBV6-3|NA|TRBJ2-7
TGTGCCAGCAGGAACGGGGCCCCGGCCTACGAGCAGTACTTC
CASRNGAPAYEQYF
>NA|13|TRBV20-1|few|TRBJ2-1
TGCAGTGCTAAGAATAGAGGGCCGAGTGAGCAGTTCTTC
CSAKNRGPSEQFF
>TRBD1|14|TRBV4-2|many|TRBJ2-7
TGTGCCAGCAGCCAGGGACAGGGGGACTACGAGCAGTACTTC
CASSQGQGDYEQYF
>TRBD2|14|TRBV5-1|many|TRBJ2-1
TGCGCCAGCAGCCTAGCGGGAGGGAATGGCGAGCAGTTCTTC
CASSLAGGNGEQFF
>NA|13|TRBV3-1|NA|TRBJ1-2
TGTGCCAGCAGCCCGGGACCCGACTATGGCTACACCTTC
CASSPGPDYGYTF
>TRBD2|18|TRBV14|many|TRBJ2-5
TGTGCCAGCAGCCAAGATTCCCGGACTAGCGGAATACAAGAGACCCAGTACTTC
CASSQDSRTSGIQETQYF
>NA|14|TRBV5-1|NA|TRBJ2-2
TGCGCCAGCAGCTTGGACAGTGTTTACGGGGAGCTGTTTTTT
CASSLDSVYGELFF
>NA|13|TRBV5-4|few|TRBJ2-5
TGTGCCAGCAGCTTGTTTTACCAAGAGACCCAGTACTTC
CASSLFYQETQYF
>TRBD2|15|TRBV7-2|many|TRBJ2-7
TGTGCCAGCAGCTTAGCTGGCGGGAGCTCCTACGAGCAGTACTTC
CASSLAGGSSYEQYF
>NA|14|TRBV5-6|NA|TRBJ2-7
TGTGCCAGCAGTACGCTTACCCGGTCAAACGAGCAGTACTTC
CASSTLTRSNEQYF
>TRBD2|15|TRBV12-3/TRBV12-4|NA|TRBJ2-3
TGTGCCAGCACCGTCACTAGCGGTAGCACAGATACGCAGTATTTT
CASTVTSGSTDTQYF
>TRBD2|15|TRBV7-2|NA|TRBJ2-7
TGTGCCAGCAGCTTAGTGAGTAGCGGGAGTGGCGAGCAGTACTTC
CASSLVSSGSGEQYF
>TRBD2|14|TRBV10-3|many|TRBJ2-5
TGTGCCATCAGTTGGGGGGGACCCGGGGAGACCCAGTACTTC
CAISWGGPGETQYF
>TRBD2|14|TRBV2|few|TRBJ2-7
TGTGCCAGCAGTAAGCGGGAGACGGCCTACGAGCAGTACTTC
CASSKRETAYEQYF
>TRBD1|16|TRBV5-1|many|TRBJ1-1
TGCGCCAGCAGCTTGCCGACCGGGACAGGGGGCACTGAAGCTTTCTTT
CASSLPTGTGGTEAFF
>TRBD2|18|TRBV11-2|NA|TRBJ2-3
TGTGCCAGCAGCCTCGAAAGCGGGAGGCCGGGGGGGGCAGATACGCAGTATTTT
CASSLESGRPGGADTQYF
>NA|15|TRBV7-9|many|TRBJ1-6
TGTGCCAGCAGTAGAAGAAGCTTTGGGGATTCACCCCTCCACTTT
CASSRRSFGDSPLHF
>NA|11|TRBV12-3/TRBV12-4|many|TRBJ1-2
TGTGCCAGCAGTTTGGGGGGGACGTACTACTTC
CASSLGGTYYF
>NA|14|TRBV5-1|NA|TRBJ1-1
TGCGCCAGCAGGTTCGAAGGACAGAACACTGAAGCTTTCTTT
CASRFEGQNTEAFF
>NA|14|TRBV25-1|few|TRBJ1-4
TGTGCCAGCAGTGCTTTTCAGGCTAATGAAAAACTGTTTTTT
CASSAFQANEKLFF
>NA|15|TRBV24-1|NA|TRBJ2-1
TGTGCCACCAGTGATTCCGGGACTCCCTACAATGAGCAGTTCTTC
CATSDSGTPYNEQFF
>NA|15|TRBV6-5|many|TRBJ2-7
TGTGCCAGCAGTTACTCGACTGCGGCCATCGTGGAGCAGTACTTC
CASSYSTAAIVEQYF
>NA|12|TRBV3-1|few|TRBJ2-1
TGTGCCAGCAGCCAATTTATCGTTCGGCAGTTCTTC
CASSQFIVRQFF
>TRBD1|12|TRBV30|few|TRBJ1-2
TGTGCCTGGAGCGTACAGGGGAATGGCTACACCTTC
CAWSVQGNGYTF
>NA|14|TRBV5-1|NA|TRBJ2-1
TGCACCAGCAGGGGGGGCTCTGGGGCCAATGAGCAGTTCTTC
CTSRGGSGANEQFF
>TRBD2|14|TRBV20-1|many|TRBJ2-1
TGCAGTGCGCATCTAGCGGGAGCCTACAATGAGCAGTTCTTC
CSAHLAGAYNEQFF
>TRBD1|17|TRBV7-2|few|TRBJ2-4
TGTGCCAGCAGCTATGGACAGGGCTTGGGGGCCAAAAACATTCAGTACTTC
CASSYGQGLGAKNIQYF
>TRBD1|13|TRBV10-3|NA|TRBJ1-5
TGTGCCACTCAACTCTCAGGGGGTCAGCCCCAGCATTTT
CATQLSGGQPQHF
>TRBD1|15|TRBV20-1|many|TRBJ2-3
TGCAGTGCGACTACCGGGACAGGGGTTTCAGATACGCAGTATTTT
CSATTGTGVSDTQYF
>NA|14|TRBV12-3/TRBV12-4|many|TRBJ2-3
TGTGCCAGCAGGGACTCGGGGGCGGCAGATACGCAGTATTTT
CASRDSGAADTQYF
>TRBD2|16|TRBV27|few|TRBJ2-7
TGTGCCAGCAGTTTATCGGGGACTAGCCTTTACTACGAGCAGTACTTC
CASSLSGTSLYYEQYF